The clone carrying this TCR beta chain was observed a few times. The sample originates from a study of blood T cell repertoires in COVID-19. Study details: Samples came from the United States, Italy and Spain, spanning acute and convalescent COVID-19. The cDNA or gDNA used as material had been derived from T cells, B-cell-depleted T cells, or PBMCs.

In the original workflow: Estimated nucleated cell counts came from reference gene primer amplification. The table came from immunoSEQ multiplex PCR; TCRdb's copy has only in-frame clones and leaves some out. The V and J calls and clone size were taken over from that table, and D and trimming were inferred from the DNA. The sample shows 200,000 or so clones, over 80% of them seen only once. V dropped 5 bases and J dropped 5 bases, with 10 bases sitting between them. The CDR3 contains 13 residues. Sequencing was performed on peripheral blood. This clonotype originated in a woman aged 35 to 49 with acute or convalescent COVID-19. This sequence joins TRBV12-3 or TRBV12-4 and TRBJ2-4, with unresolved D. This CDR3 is CASSRSLQNIQYF. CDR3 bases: TGTGCCAGCAGTCGTTCCCTCCAAAACATTCAGTACTTC.